Below, one T cell receptor beta chain is given with its context. This entry belongs to a study of patients and donors after allogeneic stem cell transplantation. The CDR3 sequence is 16 residues long. TCRdb re-analysed the RT-PCR reads in MiXCR, keeping a single row per CDR3 protein. The sample lists about 160,000 distinct CDR3 sequences, over 35% occurring once. The receptor was isolated from a human donor who was either an allogeneic HSCT recipient or a stem cell or donor lymphocyte infusion donor (not recorded which). It is not recorded whose cells these are; they may come from a transplant donor. The rearrangement joins TRBV21-1 to TRBJ1-6; the DNA was not compared with TRBD1, the D call given in the table. TRBV21-1 is reported as a pseudogene. Sequences were obtained from blood, either unsorted or a sorted T cell fraction (not recorded which). In nucleotides, the CDR3 is TGTGCCAGCAGCAAAAAAGAGCAGGGGGCTTATTCACCCCTCCACTTT. Translating gives CASSKKEQGAYSPLHF.